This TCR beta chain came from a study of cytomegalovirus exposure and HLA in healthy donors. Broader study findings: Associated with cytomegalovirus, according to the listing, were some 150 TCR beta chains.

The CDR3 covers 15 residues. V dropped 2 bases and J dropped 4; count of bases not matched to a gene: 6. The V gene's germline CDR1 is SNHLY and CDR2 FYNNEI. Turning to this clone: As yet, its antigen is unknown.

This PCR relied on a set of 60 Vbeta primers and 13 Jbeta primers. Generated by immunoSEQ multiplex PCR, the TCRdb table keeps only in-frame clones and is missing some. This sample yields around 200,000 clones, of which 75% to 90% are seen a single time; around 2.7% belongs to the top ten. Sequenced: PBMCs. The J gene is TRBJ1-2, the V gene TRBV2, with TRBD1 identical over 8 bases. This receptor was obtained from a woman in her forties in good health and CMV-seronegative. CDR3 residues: CASSETGQVVYGYTF. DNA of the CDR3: TGTGCCAGCAGTGAAACGGGACAGGTAGTCTATGGCTACACCTTC.